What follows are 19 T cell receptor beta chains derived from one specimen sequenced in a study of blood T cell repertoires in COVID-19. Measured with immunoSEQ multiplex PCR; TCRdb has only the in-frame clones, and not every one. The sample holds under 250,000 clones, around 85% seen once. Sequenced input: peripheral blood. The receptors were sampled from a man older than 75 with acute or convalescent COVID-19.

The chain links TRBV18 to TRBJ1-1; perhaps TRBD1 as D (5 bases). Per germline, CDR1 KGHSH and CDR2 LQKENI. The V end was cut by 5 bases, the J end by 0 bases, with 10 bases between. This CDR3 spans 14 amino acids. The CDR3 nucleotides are TGTGCCAGCTCATCTCAGGGCATGAACACTGAAGCTTTCTTT. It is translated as CASSSQGMNTEAFF.

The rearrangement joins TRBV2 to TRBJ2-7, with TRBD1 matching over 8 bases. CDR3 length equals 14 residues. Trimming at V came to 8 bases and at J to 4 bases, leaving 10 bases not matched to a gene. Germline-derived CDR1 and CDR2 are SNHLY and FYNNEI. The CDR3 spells CASGVPGQVYEQYF. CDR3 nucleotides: TGTGCCAGCGGAGTCCCGGGACAGGTGTACGAGCAGTACTTC. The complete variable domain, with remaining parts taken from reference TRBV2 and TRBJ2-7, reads EPEVTQTPSHQVTQMGQEVILRCVPISNHLYFYWYRQILGQKVEFLVSFYNNEISEKSEIFDDQFSVERPDGSNFTLKIRSTKLEDSAMYFCASGVPGQVYEQYFGPGTRLTVT.

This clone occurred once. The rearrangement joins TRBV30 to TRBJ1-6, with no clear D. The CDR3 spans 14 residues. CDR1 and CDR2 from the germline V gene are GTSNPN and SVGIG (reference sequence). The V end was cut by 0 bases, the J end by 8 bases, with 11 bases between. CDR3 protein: CAWSVRQPHSPLHF. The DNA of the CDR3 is TGTGCCTGGAGTGTAAGACAACCTCATTCACCCCTCCACTTT.

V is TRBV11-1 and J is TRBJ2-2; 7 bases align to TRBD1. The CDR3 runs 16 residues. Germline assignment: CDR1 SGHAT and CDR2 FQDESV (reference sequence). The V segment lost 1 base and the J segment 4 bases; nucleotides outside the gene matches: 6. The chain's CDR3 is CASSLGQGMITGELFF. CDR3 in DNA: TGTGCCAGCAGCTTAGGACAGGGAATGATCACCGGGGAGCTGTTTTTT.

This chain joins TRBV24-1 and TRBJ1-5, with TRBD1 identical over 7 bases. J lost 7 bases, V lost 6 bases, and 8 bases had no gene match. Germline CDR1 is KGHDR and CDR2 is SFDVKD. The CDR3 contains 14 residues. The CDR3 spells CATSRTGVGQPQHF. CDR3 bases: TGTGCCACCAGTAGAACAGGGGTGGGCCAGCCCCAGCATTTT.

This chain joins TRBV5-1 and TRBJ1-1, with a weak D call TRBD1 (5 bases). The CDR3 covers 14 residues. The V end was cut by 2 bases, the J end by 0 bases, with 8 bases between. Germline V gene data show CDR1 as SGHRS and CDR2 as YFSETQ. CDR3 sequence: CASSFGGVNTEAFF. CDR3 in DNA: TGCGCCAGCAGCTTTGGAGGGGTGAACACTGAAGCTTTCTTT.

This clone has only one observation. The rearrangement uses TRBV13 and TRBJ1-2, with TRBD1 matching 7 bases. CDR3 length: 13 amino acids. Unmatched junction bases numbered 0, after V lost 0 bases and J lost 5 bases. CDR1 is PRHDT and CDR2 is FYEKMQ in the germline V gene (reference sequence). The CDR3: CASSLGTGYGYTF. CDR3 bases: TGTGCCAGCAGCTTAGGGACAGGGTATGGCTACACCTTC. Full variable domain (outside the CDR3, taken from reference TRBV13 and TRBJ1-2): AAGVIQSPRHLIKEKRETATLKCYPIPRHDTVYWYQQGPGQDPQFLISFYEKMQSDKGSIPDRFSAQQFSDYHSELNMSSLELGDSALYFCASSLGTGYGYTFGSGTRLTVV.

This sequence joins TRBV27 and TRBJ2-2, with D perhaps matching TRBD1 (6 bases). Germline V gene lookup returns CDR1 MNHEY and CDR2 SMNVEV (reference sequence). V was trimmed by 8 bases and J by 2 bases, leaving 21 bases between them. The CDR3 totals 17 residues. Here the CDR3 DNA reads TGTGCCAGCTACTGGGACAATTCCGCATCTAACACCGGGGAGCTGTTTTTT. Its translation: CASYWDNSASNTGELFF.

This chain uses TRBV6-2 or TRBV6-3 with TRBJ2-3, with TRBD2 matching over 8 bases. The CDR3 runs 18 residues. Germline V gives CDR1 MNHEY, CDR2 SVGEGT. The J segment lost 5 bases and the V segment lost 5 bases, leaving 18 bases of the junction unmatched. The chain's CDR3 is CASSPAFLAGQGKDTQYF. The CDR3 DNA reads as TGTGCCAGCAGTCCCGCCTTCCTAGCGGGCCAGGGGAAAGATACGCAGTATTTT.

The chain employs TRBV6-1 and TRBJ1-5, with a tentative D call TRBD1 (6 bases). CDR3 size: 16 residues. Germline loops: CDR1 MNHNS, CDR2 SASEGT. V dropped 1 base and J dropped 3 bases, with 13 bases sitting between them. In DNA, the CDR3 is TGTGCCAGCAGTGAAGTTAGGACAGCCTTCAATCAGCCCCAGCATTTT. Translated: CASSEVRTAFNQPQHF.

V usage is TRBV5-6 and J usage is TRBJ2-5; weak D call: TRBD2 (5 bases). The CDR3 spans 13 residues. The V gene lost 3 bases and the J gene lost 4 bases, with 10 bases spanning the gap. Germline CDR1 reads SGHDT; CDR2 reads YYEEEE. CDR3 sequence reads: CASSYGLPETQYF. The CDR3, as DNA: TGTGCCAGCAGCTACGGACTCCCAGAGACCCAGTACTTC.

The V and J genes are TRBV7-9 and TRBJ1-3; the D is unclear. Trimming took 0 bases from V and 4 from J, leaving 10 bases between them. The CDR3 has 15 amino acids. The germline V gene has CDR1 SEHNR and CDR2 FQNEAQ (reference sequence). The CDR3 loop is CASSLASPGGNTIYF. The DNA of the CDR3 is TGTGCCAGCAGCTTAGCTAGCCCCGGCGGAAACACCATATATTTT. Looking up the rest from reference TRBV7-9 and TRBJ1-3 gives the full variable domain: DTGVSQNPRHKITKRGQNVTFRCDPISEHNRLYWYRQTLGQGPEFLTYFQNEAQLEKSRLLSDRFSAERPKGSFSTLEIQRTEQGDSAMYLCASSLASPGGNTIYFGEGSWLTVV.

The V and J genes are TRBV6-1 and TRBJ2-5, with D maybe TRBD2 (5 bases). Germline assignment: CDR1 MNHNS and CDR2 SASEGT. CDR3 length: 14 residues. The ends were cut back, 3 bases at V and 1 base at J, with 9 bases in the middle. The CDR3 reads CASSESRAQETQYF. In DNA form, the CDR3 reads TGTGCCAGCAGTGAGTCGCGGGCCCAAGAGACCCAGTACTTC.

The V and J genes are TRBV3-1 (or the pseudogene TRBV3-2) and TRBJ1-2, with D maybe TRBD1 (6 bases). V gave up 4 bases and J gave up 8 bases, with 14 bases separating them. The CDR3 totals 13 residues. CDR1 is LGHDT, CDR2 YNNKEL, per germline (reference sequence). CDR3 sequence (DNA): TGTGCCAGCAGCCCTGCGGGGGCCGGCGGCTACACCTTC. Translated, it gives CASSPAGAGGYTF.

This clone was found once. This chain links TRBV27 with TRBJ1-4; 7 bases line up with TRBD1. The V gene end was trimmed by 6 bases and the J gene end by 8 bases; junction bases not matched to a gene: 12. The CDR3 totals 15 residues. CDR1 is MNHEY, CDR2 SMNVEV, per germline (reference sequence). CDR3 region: CASRKEGQLREKLFF. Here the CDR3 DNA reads TGTGCCAGCAGAAAGGAGGGACAGTTAAGGGAAAAACTGTTTTTT.

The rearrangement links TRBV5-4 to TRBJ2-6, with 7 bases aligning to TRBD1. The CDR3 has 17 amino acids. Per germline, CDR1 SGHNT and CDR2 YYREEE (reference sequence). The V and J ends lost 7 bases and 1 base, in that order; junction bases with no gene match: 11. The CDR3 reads CASLFRDSASGANVLTF. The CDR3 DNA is TGTGCCAGCCTCTTCCGGGACAGCGCTTCTGGGGCCAACGTCCTGACTTTC.

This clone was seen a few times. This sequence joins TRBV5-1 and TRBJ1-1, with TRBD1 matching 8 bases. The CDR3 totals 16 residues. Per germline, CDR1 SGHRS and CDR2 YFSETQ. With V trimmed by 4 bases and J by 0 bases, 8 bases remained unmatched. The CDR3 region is CASSAQGAGMNTEAFF. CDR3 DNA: TGCGCCAGCAGCGCGCAGGGGGCGGGGATGAACACTGAAGCTTTCTTT.

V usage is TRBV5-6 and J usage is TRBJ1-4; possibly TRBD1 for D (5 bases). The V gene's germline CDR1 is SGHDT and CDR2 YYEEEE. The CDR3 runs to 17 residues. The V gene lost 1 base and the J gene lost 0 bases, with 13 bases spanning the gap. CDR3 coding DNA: TGTGCCAGCAGCTTGACCGGGGGGAACCCAACTAATGAAAAACTGTTTTTT. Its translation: CASSLTGGNPTNEKLFF.

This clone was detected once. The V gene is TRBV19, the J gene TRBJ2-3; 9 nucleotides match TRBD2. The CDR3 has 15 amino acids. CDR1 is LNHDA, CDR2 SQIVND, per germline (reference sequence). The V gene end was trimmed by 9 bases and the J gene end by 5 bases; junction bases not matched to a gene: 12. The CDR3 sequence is CASSPRREGQDTQYF. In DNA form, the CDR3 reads TGTGCCAGCTCACCTCGGCGGGAGGGCCAAGATACGCAGTATTTT.